Listed here are 19 T cell receptor beta chains from one sample, sequenced in a study of regulatory T cells in long-lasting Graves disease. Relying on iRepertoire HTBI primers and Arm-PCR of CDR3 regions, the team built TCR beta libraries. One entry per CDR3 protein results from TCRdb running MiXCR on the multiplex PCR reads. The repertoire has 350,000 to 550,000 distinct CDR3 sequences, 13% to 15% of them found once; the top ten carry over 15%. As for time point: newly diagnosed GD, antithyroid drugs for less than 3 months. The TCR library was prepared using RNA isolated from PBMCs. These data were also filed under a second study, of T cells in Graves' hyperthyroidism and ophthalmopathy.

The sample here was peripheral blood mononuclear cells (PBMCs), taken at new diagnosis, from a patient treated with antithyroid drugs. The receptors originated from a woman between 50 and 59 years old with Graves disease.

The gene calls are TRBV28 and TRBJ1-6; D is unresolved. Trimming took 5 bases from V and 11 from J, leaving 16 bases between them. The CDR3 length is 14 residues. Germline assignment: CDR1 MDHEN and CDR2 SYDVKM. For the CDR3, the DNA is TGTGCCAGCAGTCAGTACAGTTTGGAAACACCCCTCCACTTT. Its translation is CASSQYSLETPLHF.

This clonotype was counted many times. The rearrangement joins TRBV6-2 or TRBV6-3 to TRBJ2-5, with 9 bases that match TRBD1. The CDR3 length is 15 residues. The V segment lost 7 bases and the J segment 7 bases; nucleotides outside the gene matches: 13. The V gene's germline CDR1 is MNHEY and CDR2 SVGEGT. The CDR3, as DNA: TGTGCCAGCAAGCTACTGGGACAGGGAGGAACGACCCAGTACTTC. Its translation is CASKLLGQGGTTQYF.

This clonotype was seen repeatedly, ten times or more. The rearrangement joins TRBV18 to TRBJ1-1; TRBD1 is a possible D gene (5 bases). Germline V gives CDR1 KGHSH, CDR2 LQKENI. The CDR3 has 17 amino acids. The V end lost 5 bases, the J end lost 5 bases, and 24 bases lay between the germline ends. The CDR3 is CASSSDPRGAGWTEAFF. CDR3 DNA: TGTGCCAGCTCATCAGACCCACGGGGCGCGGGATGGACTGAAGCTTTCTTT.

The chain couples TRBV7-6 to TRBJ2-2, with D tentatively TRBD1 (5 bases). The CDR3 totals 15 residues. From germline, CDR1 is SGHVS and CDR2 FNYEAQ. The V end lost 3 bases, the J end lost 7 bases, and 15 bases lay between the germline ends. CDR3: CASSLILGDGGELFF. CDR3 nucleotide sequence: TGTGCCAGCAGCTTGATCCTAGGGGATGGCGGGGAGCTGTTTTTT.

Only a few counts were recorded for this clonotype. This chain uses TRBV6-1 with TRBJ1-2; 11 bases are shared with TRBD1. Germline CDR1 reads MNHNS; CDR2 reads SASEGT. The CDR3 is made up of 15 amino acids. V gave up 6 bases and J gave up 7 bases; unmatched junction bases: 10. The CDR3 protein is CASREGQGVFSGYTF. In nucleotides, the CDR3 is TGTGCCAGCAGAGAGGGACAGGGGGTCTTTAGTGGCTACACCTTC.

The V call is TRBV3-1, the J call TRBJ2-3, with D unclear. Germline V gene sequence: CDR1 LGHDT, CDR2 YNNKEL (reference sequence). The CDR3 sequence is 16 residues long. V was pared by 2 bases and J by 4 bases, with 16 bases between. This CDR3 is CASSQSEPVPPDTQYF. The CDR3 DNA sequence: TGTGCCAGCAGCCAATCTGAACCCGTTCCCCCAGATACGCAGTATTTT.

There are many counts of this clonotype. The V call is TRBV7-9, the J call TRBJ2-7; D is possibly TRBD1 (6 bases). V shed 5 bases and J shed 0 bases, with 11 bases lying between them. Germline CDR1 and CDR2: SEHNR and FQNEAQ (reference sequence). The CDR3 totals 14 residues. The CDR3 sequence is CASSQGTYSYEQYF. The DNA of the CDR3 is TGTGCCAGCAGCCAGGGGACCTACTCCTACGAGCAGTACTTC.

This clonotype was detected ten times or more. This sequence joins TRBV7-3 and TRBJ2-1, with 7 bases fitting TRBD1. Germline loops: CDR1 SGHTA, CDR2 FQGTGA. Unmatched junction bases numbered 11, after V lost 5 bases and J lost 4 bases. The CDR3 is 16 residues long. The CDR3 is CASSPNGQAEYNEQFF. Here the CDR3 DNA reads TGTGCCAGCAGCCCCAACGGACAGGCAGAGTACAATGAGCAGTTCTTC.

This clonotype was observed a single time. This sequence may be a read error, since a much larger clone differs from it by one base. The V gene is TRBV29-1, the J gene TRBJ2-2; 9 bases are a match to TRBD1. This CDR3 contains 14 residues. Germline V gene data show CDR1 as SQVTM and CDR2 as ANQGSEA. The chain's CDR3 is CSVGDRVNTGEPFF. The CDR3 DNA reads TGCAGCGTGGGGGACAGGGTGAACACCGGGGAGCCGTTTTTT.

The chain is built from TRBV18 and TRBJ1-4, with D unclear. Germline V gives CDR1 KGHSH, CDR2 LQKENI. The CDR3 extends over 13 amino acids. The V end was cut by 6 bases, the J end by 4 bases, with 9 bases between. CDR3 sequence (DNA): TGTGCCAGCTCCGGAGAGCTTAATGAAAAACTGTTTTTT. This gives the protein CASSGELNEKLFF.

Details on this clonotype: A much larger clone lies one base from this, so it may be a read error. The V and J genes are TRBV6-9 and TRBJ1-1, with a tentative D call TRBD1 (5 bases). Germline CDR1 and CDR2: MNHGY and SVAAGI. The CDR3 loop spans 13 amino acids. The CDR3 region is CARSWGVDTEAFF. CDR3 DNA: TGTGCCAGAAGTTGGGGGGTTGACACTGAAGCTTTCTTT.

Only a few counts were recorded for this clonotype. The rearrangement uses TRBV5-1 and TRBJ2-3; D is possibly TRBD2 (6 bases). The CDR3 covers 16 residues. Trimming shortened V by 0 bases and J by 6 bases, and 17 bases separated the two germline ends. CDR1 is SGHRS and CDR2 is YFSETQ in the germline V gene. Here the CDR3 DNA reads TGCGCCAGCAGCTTGGCCGGGGGACTGGACGGGGATACGCAGTATTTT. This translates into CASSLAGGLDGDTQYF.

This clonotype was counted many times. The chain links TRBV30 to TRBJ2-7, with D hard to call. The V and J ends lost 6 bases and 3 bases respectively, with 9 bases between them. The CDR3 totals 11 residues. Germline V gene data show CDR1 as GTSNPN and CDR2 as SVGIG (reference sequence). CDR3 nucleotides: TGTGCCTGCACCCAGAGCTACGAGCAGTACTTC. Translating gives CACTQSYEQYF.

This clonotype was recorded many times. V and J are TRBV5-1 and TRBJ2-3; 11 positions agree with TRBD2. V shed 7 bases and J 5 bases; nucleotides not matched to a gene: 6. CDR3 size: 14 residues. Germline V CDR1 and CDR2: SGHRS, YFSETQ. The CDR3 sequence is CASEGTSGGDTQYF. DNA for the CDR3: TGCGCCAGCGAGGGGACTAGCGGTGGAGATACGCAGTATTTT.

This clonotype has more than one count but fewer than ten. The chain combines TRBV4-1 with TRBJ1-2; D unclear. Germline CDR1 MGHRA, CDR2 YSYEKL. V lost 4 bases and J lost 2, with 17 bases in between. The CDR3 is made up of 16 amino acids. CDR3 residues: CASSPTKGPENYGYTF. CDR3 nucleotide sequence: TGCGCCAGCAGCCCTACGAAAGGGCCTGAGAACTATGGCTACACCTTC.

Many counts were recorded for this clonotype. The rearrangement joins TRBV11-2 to TRBJ2-2; perhaps TRBD2 as D (6 bases). The germline V gene has CDR1 SGHAT and CDR2 FQNNGV. V was pared by 3 bases and J by 1 base, with 9 bases between. There are 15 residues in the CDR3. CDR3 loop: CASSFGRGNTGELFF. The CDR3 coding sequence is TGTGCCAGCAGCTTCGGGCGGGGGAACACCGGGGAGCTGTTTTTT.

Details on this clonotype: A much bigger clone sits one base away, suggesting this may be a read error. The chain uses TRBV25-1 and TRBJ1-2; 7 bases align to TRBD1. Germline CDR1 reads MGHDK; CDR2 reads SYGVNS. The CDR3 spans 17 residues. The CDR3 DNA reads TGTACCAGCAGTGCCAACTTGCCGGGACAGCTCGGCTATGGCTACACCTTC. Protein: CTSSANLPGQLGYGYTF.

This clonotype was observed a few times. This sequence joins TRBV18 and TRBJ2-1; 13 bases map to TRBD2. V was clipped by 1 base and J by 2 bases; unmatched bases: 2. CDR1 is KGHSH and CDR2 is LQKENI in the germline V gene. The length of the CDR3 is 17 residues. CDR3 sequence reads: CASSPRGTSGTYNEQFF. The CDR3, as DNA: TGTGCCAGCTCACCACGAGGGACTAGCGGGACCTACAATGAGCAGTTCTTC. The variable domain in full, completed from reference TRBV18 and TRBJ2-1, reads NAGVMQNPRHLVRRRGQEARLRCSPMKGHSHVYWYRQLPEEGLKFMVYLQKENIIDESGMPKERFSAEFPKEGPSILRIQQVVRGDSAAYFCASSPRGTSGTYNEQFFGPGTRLTVL.

The table lists this clonotype with a few counts. V usage is TRBV4-1 and J usage is TRBJ2-7; either TRBD1 or TRBD2 may fit D (5 bases each). This CDR3 comprises 17 residues. Deletions cut 2 bases from V and 0 bases from J, with 17 bases between. The germline V gene encodes CDR1 MGHRA and CDR2 YSYEKL. This chain's CDR3 is CASSQLIAGTVSYEQYF. The CDR3 region has the DNA TGCGCCAGCAGCCAATTAATCGCCGGGACGGTCTCCTACGAGCAGTACTTC.